These 32 T cell receptor beta chains came from one sample sequenced in a study of blood T cell repertoires in COVID-19. The data were produced by immunoSEQ multiplex PCR, yet TCRdb's version contains in-frame clones alone and is incomplete. The data show 63,000 or so clones, roughly 91% seen once. The sequencing input was peripheral blood. These receptors were taken from a human donor in a cohort sampled during active COVID-19.

This rearrangement joins TRBV10-1 to TRBJ2-5, with D possibly TRBD2 on 5 matching bases. Trimming took 2 bases from V and 5 from J, leaving 9 bases between them. Per germline, CDR1 WNHNN and CDR2 SYGVQD (reference sequence). CDR3 length equals 13 residues. For the CDR3, the DNA is TGCGCCAGCAGTGAGAACCCGGGGGAGACCCAGTACTTC. Protein sequence: CASSENPGETQYF.

CDR3 loop: CASSLIEGNIQYF. The CDR3 DNA is TGTGCCAGCAGCTTGATTGAGGGAAACATTCAGTACTTC. This chain connects TRBV5-4 to TRBJ2-4; possible D gene TRBD2, 5 bases. V was cut by 1 base and J by 6 bases, with 8 bases left in between. CDR3 length equals 13 residues. Germline V gene lookup returns CDR1 SGHNT and CDR2 YYREEE (reference sequence). Drawing the rest from reference TRBV5-4 and TRBJ2-4, the complete variable domain is ETGVTQSPTHLIKTRGQQVTLRCSSQSGHNTVSWYQQALGQGPQFIFQYYREEENGRGNFPPRFSGLQFPNYSSELNVNALELDDSALYLCASSLIEGNIQYFGAGTRLSVL.

The gene calls are TRBV28 and TRBJ1-2, with D perhaps TRBD1 (5 bases). The CDR3 spans 12 residues. The V end lost 2 bases, the J end lost 5 bases, and 6 bases lay between the germline ends. Germline assignment: CDR1 MDHEN and CDR2 SYDVKM. CDR3 residues: CASSLRGYGYTF. For the CDR3, the DNA is TGTGCCAGCAGTTTACGGGGGTATGGCTACACCTTC.

V is TRBV19 and J is TRBJ2-1; 11 bases map to TRBD2. Germline assignment: CDR1 LNHDA and CDR2 SQIVND (reference sequence). The CDR3 is 15 residues long. J was trimmed by 13 bases and V by 5 bases; bases with no gene match: 13. The CDR3 coding sequence is TGTGCCAGTAGTCTGGGCCCCCTACTAGCGGGAGAACAGTTCTTC. It is translated as CASSLGPLLAGEQFF.

The V and J genes are TRBV18 and TRBJ1-1; 8 bases are a match to TRBD1. CDR1 and CDR2 (germline): KGHSH, LQKENI. The CDR3 runs 14 residues. Trimming at V came to 4 bases and at J to 5 bases, leaving 6 bases not matched to a gene. The CDR3 sequence is CASSLGQGWTEAFF. CDR3 nucleotides: TGTGCCAGCTCACTTGGACAGGGTTGGACTGAAGCTTTCTTT.

The chain uses TRBV11-3 and TRBJ2-1; 9 bases line up with TRBD1. CDR1 and CDR2 (germline): SGHNT, YENEEA. The CDR3 is 15 amino acids. The ends lost 6 bases at V and 8 bases at J; junction bases unmatched: 11. The CDR3 DNA sequence: TGTGCCAGCAGTTACCGGGACAGGGTCTCCGATGAGCAGTTCTTC. It encodes CASSYRDRVSDEQFF.

The rearrangement uses TRBV27 and TRBJ2-7; D gene ambiguous. Trimming left V 3 bases short and J 4 bases short, with 13 bases between. Germline lookup yields CDR1 MNHEY and CDR2 SMNVEV (reference sequence). The CDR3 extends over 14 amino acids. DNA for the CDR3: TGTGCCAGCAGTTTGACGAGAGGTGGTTACGAGCAGTACTTC. The encoded protein is CASSLTRGGYEQYF.

The chain is built from TRBV19 and TRBJ1-6, with TRBD1 matching 7 bases. V shed 7 bases, J shed 7 bases, and the junction held 7 bases outside the gene matches. The germline V gene encodes CDR1 LNHDA and CDR2 SQIVND (reference sequence). The CDR3 covers 14 residues. CDR3 sequence: CASTQGTVNSPLHF. CDR3 DNA: TGTGCCAGTACCCAGGGGACAGTCAATTCACCCCTCCACTTT. The full variable domain, in which reference TRBV19 and TRBJ1-6 provide the parts outside the CDR3, is DGGITQSPKYLFRKEGQNVTLSCEQNLNHDAMYWYRQDPGQGLRLIYYSQIVNDFQKGDIAEGYSVSREKKESFPLTVTSAQKNPTAFYLCASTQGTVNSPLHFGNGTRLTVT.

J is TRBJ1-6 and V is TRBV2; TRBD1 matches 7 bases. The CDR3 is 15 amino acids. The germline V gene has CDR1 SNHLY and CDR2 FYNNEI. J lost 5 bases, V lost 6 bases, and 7 bases had no gene match. The CDR3 sequence is CASSSGTANNSPLHF. CDR3 bases: TGTGCCAGCAGCTCCGGGACAGCCAATAATTCACCCCTCCACTTT.

This clone was found once. This chain joins TRBV5-5 and TRBJ2-5, with D maybe TRBD2 (6 bases). Germline CDR1 SGHKS, CDR2 YYEKEE (reference sequence). The CDR3 length is 14 residues. V was shortened by 1 base and J by 1 base, with 8 bases between the two germline ends. As DNA, the CDR3 is TGTGCCAGCAGCTTGTCACTAGCCCAAGAGACCCAGTACTTC. Its protein is CASSLSLAQETQYF. The complete variable domain, with remaining parts taken from reference TRBV5-5 and TRBJ2-5, reads DAGVTQSPTHLIKTRGQQVTLRCSPISGHKSVSWYQQVLGQGPQFIFQYYEKEERGRGNFPDRFSARQFPNYSSELNVNALLLGDSALYLCASSLSLAQETQYFGPGTRLLVL.

V is TRBV18 and J is TRBJ1-6; TRBD1 aligns across 7 bases. Germline trimming cut 3 bases from V and 9 bases from J; bases unmatched to any gene: 8. CDR3 length: 15 residues. CDR1 KGHSH and CDR2 LQKENI come from the germline V gene. The CDR3 sequence: CASSPSQDRTSPLHF. The CDR3 DNA reads as TGTGCCAGCTCACCCTCACAGGACAGGACTTCACCCCTCCACTTT.

The rearrangement joins TRBV11-2 to TRBJ1-2; no clear D. CDR3 size: 17 residues. Germline V gene sequence: CDR1 SGHAT, CDR2 FQNNGV. V shed 1 base and J shed 4 bases, with 19 bases lying between them. The CDR3: CASSLARDQERSYGYTF. The DNA for the CDR3 is TGTGCCAGCAGCTTAGCCCGGGATCAGGAACGCAGCTATGGCTACACCTTC.

The chain combines TRBV18 with TRBJ2-2, with TRBD2 matching 9 bases. V gave up 3 bases and J gave up 7 bases; unmatched junction bases: 6. The CDR3 totals 15 residues. Germline V gene data show CDR1 as KGHSH and CDR2 as LQKENI. CDR3 DNA: TGTGCCAGCTCACCTTCAGCGGGAGGTGGCGGGGAGCTGTTTTTT. Its translation is CASSPSAGGGGELFF.

The chain combines TRBV19 with TRBJ2-5; D not resolved. The V gene's germline CDR1 is LNHDA and CDR2 SQIVND (reference sequence). V shed 0 bases and J shed 4 bases, with 12 bases lying between them. This CDR3 has 15 residues. The CDR3 coding sequence is TGTGCCAGTAGTATAGATGGCAGTCGCGGAGAGACCCAGTACTTC. Translation gives CASSIDGSRGETQYF.

This clone was counted only a few times. This chain links TRBV11-2 with TRBJ2-2; possible D gene TRBD2, 6 bases. Germline V gene lookup returns CDR1 SGHAT and CDR2 FQNNGV. The CDR3 loop spans 15 amino acids. Trimming took off 5 bases at V and 7 bases at J, with 17 bases between the two ends. For the CDR3, the DNA is TGTGCCAGCAGCCTAGGGCAGCCGGGGGACGGGGAGCTGTTTTTT. Amino acid sequence: CASSLGQPGDGELFF.

This rearrangement joins TRBV5-1 to TRBJ2-3, with TRBD2 matching 7 bases. This CDR3 is 15 amino acids long. V lost 0 bases, J lost 2 bases, and 3 bases stayed unmatched. CDR1 is SGHRS, CDR2 YFSETQ, per germline. The chain's CDR3 is CASSLASGPTDTQYF. CDR3 nucleotide sequence: TGCGCCAGCAGCTTGGCTAGCGGACCCACAGATACGCAGTATTTT.

This clone was counted a few times. The chain is built from TRBV7-9 and TRBJ1-1, with unresolved D. Germline V gives CDR1 SEHNR, CDR2 FQNEAQ (reference sequence). V gave up 1 base and J gave up 11 bases, with 14 bases separating them. The CDR3 spans 13 residues. CDR3 sequence (DNA): TGTGCCAGCAGCTTAGGTGGGCTCAAGGTGGCTTTCTTT. Protein product: CASSLGGLKVAFF. The entire variable domain, with the rest obtained from reference TRBV7-9 and TRBJ1-1, is as follows: DTGVSQNPRHKITKRGQNVTFRCDPISEHNRLYWYRQTLGQGPEFLTYFQNEAQLEKSRLLSDRFSAERPKGSFSTLEIQRTEQGDSAMYLCASSLGGLKVAFFGQGTRLTVV.

The chain combines TRBV28 with TRBJ2-3; tentative D call: TRBD1 (6 bases). This CDR3 has 15 residues. Trimming cost V 0 bases and J 3 bases, with 10 bases left between them. Germline-derived CDR1 and CDR2 are MDHEN and SYDVKM. The DNA of the CDR3 is TGTGCCAGCAGTTTATGGGCAGGGGAGACAGATACGCAGTATTTT. Protein sequence: CASSLWAGETDTQYF. The whole variable domain, remainder taken from reference TRBV28 and TRBJ2-3, is DVKVTQSSRYLVKRTGEKVFLECVQDMDHENMFWYRQDPGLGLRLIYFSYDVKMKEKGDIPEGYSVSREKKERFSLILESASTNQTSMYLCASSLWAGETDTQYFGPGTRLTVL.

The chain uses TRBV9 and TRBJ2-7; maybe TRBD1 (6 bases). The ends were cut back, 7 bases at V and 2 bases at J, with 16 bases in the middle. The CDR3 consists of 14 residues. The germline gives CDR1 SGDLS, CDR2 YYNGEE. CDR3 DNA sequence: TGTGCCAGCTCACAGGGTACTAAGACCTACGAGCAGTACTTC. This encodes CASSQGTKTYEQYF.

This chain uses TRBV19 with TRBJ1-1; 7 nucleotides match TRBD1. The CDR3 runs 14 residues. V shed 5 bases, J shed 7 bases, and the junction held 10 bases outside the gene matches. Germline CDR1 LNHDA, CDR2 SQIVND (reference sequence). CDR3 in amino acids: CASSARTGDGEAFF. As DNA, the CDR3 is TGTGCCAGTAGTGCCAGAACAGGGGATGGTGAAGCTTTCTTT.

The chain joins TRBV11-3 to TRBJ1-1; D is unresolved. Trimming stripped 5 bases from V and 0 bases from J, with 19 bases between. This CDR3 has 17 amino acids. Germline-derived CDR1 and CDR2 are SGHNT and YENEEA. In nucleotides, the CDR3 is TGTGCCAGCAGCCCTAGGTTCGGCAACCTACTGAACACTGAAGCTTTCTTT. It translates to CASSPRFGNLLNTEAFF.

This clone was seen just once. The rearrangement uses TRBV6-5 and TRBJ1-1; 8 bases match TRBD1. This CDR3 region has 14 residues. After removal of 4 bases from V and 3 bases from J, the junction contained 4 bases not matched to a gene. Germline values: CDR1 MNHEY, CDR2 SVGAGI. CDR3 protein: CASSLQGGYTEAFF. The CDR3 coding sequence is TGTGCCAGCAGTTTACAGGGGGGGTACACTGAAGCTTTCTTT.

In the case of this clone: At one boundary the junction diverges from the germline segment, which might be a read error. The chain uses TRBV3-1 (or the pseudogene TRBV3-2) and TRBJ2-4, with TRBD2 as a possible D gene (5 bases). The CDR3 runs 17 residues. Germline CDR1 reads LGHDT; CDR2 reads YNNKEL (reference sequence). In DNA, the CDR3 is TGTGCCAGCAGCCCAGGTATAGATGGAGGACTTAAAAGCATTCAGTACTTC. Protein product: CASSPGIDGGLKSIQYF.

This chain uses TRBV6-5 with TRBJ1-1, with a weak D call TRBD1 (5 bases). The CDR3 extends over 14 amino acids. V was trimmed by 6 bases and J by 9 bases, leaving 20 bases between them. Germline assignment: CDR1 MNHEY and CDR2 SVGAGI. CDR3 bases: TGTGCCAGCAGAAACCCGACAGCAACACTGAAAGCTTTCTTT. Amino acids: CASRNPTATLKAFF.

V and J are TRBV3-1 (or the pseudogene TRBV3-2) and TRBJ2-5; the match to TRBD2 covers 10 bases. The CDR3 totals 18 residues. Trimming removed 0 bases from V and 0 bases from J; junction bases left unmatched: 7. Germline CDR1 LGHDT, CDR2 YNNKEL (reference sequence). This CDR3 is CASSQDTEAGGDQETQYF. The CDR3 nucleotides read TGTGCCAGCAGCCAAGATACAGAAGCGGGGGGGGACCAAGAGACCCAGTACTTC.

This chain links TRBV25-1 with TRBJ1-2; weak D call: TRBD1 (5 bases). CDR3 size: 15 residues. Trimming took 3 bases from V and 6 from J, leaving 17 bases between them. Germline lookup yields CDR1 MGHDK and CDR2 SYGVNS. CDR3 sequence reads: CASSERTGGADGYTF. The CDR3 DNA sequence: TGTGCCAGCAGTGAGCGAACAGGTGGGGCCGATGGCTACACCTTC.

This clone has just one count. The V call is TRBV29-1, the J call TRBJ1-1; 9 bases agree with TRBD1. This CDR3 region has 16 residues. Germline lookup yields CDR1 SQVTM and CDR2 ANQGSEA. The V and J ends lost 6 bases and 0 bases, in that order; junction bases with no gene match: 11. CDR3 nucleotides: TGCAGCGTCCCGAGACAGGGGGTTTTTATGAACACTGAAGCTTTCTTT. This codes for CSVPRQGVFMNTEAFF.

This clone appeared a few times. V and J are TRBV6-6 and TRBJ1-4, with D perhaps matching TRBD1 (5 bases). CDR1 and CDR2 from the germline V gene are MNHNY and SVGAGI (reference sequence). The CDR3 is 14 amino acids. The germline V and J ends were trimmed by 6 bases and 3 bases, with 11 bases remaining between them. CDR3 residues: CASRPGTSNEKLFF. CDR3 in DNA: TGTGCCAGCAGACCAGGGACTTCTAATGAAAAACTGTTTTTT.

The chain employs TRBV11-2 and TRBJ2-5, with TRBD1 as a possible D gene (5 bases). The germline CDR1 and CDR2 sequences are SGHAT and FQNNGV. Trimming left V 5 bases short and J 2 bases short, with 21 bases between. CDR3 length equals 17 residues. In DNA, the CDR3 is TGTGCCAGCAGCCAGGGATTTCCGGAGACAGAGCAAGAGACCCAGTACTTC. Its translation is CASSQGFPETEQETQYF.

This chain joins TRBV7-9 and TRBJ2-7; D may be TRBD2 (6 bases). With 5 bases removed from V and 5 bases from J, the gap between germline ends came to 13 bases. The germline gives CDR1 SEHNR, CDR2 FQNEAQ (reference sequence). CDR3 length equals 13 residues. CDR3 coding DNA: TGTGCCAGCAGCCTAGTCGGCGGGAACGAGCAGTACTTC. Translating gives CASSLVGGNEQYF.

In this sample, this clone turned up a few times. V gene TRBV3-1 (or the pseudogene TRBV3-2) combines with J gene TRBJ1-6; no clear D. The CDR3 runs 13 residues. V lost 4 bases to trimming and J lost 9 bases, with 10 bases between them. Germline V gene lookup returns CDR1 LGHDT and CDR2 YNNKEL (reference sequence). CDR3 coding DNA: TGTGCCAGCAGCCCTACGGAGGCTTCACCCCTCCACTTT. Residues: CASSPTEASPLHF.

The chain is built from TRBV6-4 and TRBJ1-2; possible D gene TRBD1, 5 bases. The V and J ends lost 6 bases and 0 bases respectively, with 8 bases between them. CDR1 is MRHNA, CDR2 SNTAGT, per germline. The CDR3 consists of 13 residues. CDR3 in DNA: TGTGCCAGCAGACCGACAGCTAACTATGGCTACACCTTC. It codes for CASRPTANYGYTF.